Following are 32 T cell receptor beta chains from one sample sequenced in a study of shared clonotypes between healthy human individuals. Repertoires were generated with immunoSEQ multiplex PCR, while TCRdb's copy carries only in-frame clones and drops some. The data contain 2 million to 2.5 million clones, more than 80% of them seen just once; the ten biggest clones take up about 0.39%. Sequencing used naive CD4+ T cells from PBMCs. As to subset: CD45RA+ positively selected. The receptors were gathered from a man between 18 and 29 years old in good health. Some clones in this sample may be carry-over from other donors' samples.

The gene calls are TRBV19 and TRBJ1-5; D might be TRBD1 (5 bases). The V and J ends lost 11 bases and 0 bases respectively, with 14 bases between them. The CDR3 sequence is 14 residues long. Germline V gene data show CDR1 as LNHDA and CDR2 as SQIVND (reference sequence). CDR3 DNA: TGTGCCGGCCGAGTCCAGGGTAGCAATCAGCCCCAGCATTTT. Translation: CAGRVQGSNQPQHF.

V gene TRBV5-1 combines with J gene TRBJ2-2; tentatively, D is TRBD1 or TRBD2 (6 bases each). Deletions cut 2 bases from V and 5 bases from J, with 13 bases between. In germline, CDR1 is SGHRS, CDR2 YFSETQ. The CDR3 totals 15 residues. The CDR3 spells CASSLGGSSTGELFF. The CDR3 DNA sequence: TGCGCCAGCAGCTTAGGGGGGAGTAGTACCGGGGAGCTGTTTTTT.

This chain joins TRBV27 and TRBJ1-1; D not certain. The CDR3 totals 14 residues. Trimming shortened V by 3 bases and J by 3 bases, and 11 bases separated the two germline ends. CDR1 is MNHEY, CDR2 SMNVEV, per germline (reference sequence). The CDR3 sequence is CASSFKGRYTEAFF. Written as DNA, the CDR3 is TGTGCCAGCAGTTTCAAGGGCAGATACACTGAAGCTTTCTTT.

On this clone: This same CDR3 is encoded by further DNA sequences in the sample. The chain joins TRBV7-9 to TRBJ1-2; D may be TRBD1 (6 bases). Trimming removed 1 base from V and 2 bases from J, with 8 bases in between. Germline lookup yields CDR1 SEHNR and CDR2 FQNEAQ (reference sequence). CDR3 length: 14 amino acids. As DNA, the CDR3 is TGTGCCAGCAGCTTAGAAGGGGGAAACTATGGCTACACCTTC. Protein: CASSLEGGNYGYTF. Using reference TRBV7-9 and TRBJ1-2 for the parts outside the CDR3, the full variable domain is DTGVSQNPRHKITKRGQNVTFRCDPISEHNRLYWYRQTLGQGPEFLTYFQNEAQLEKSRLLSDRFSAERPKGSFSTLEIQRTEQGDSAMYLCASSLEGGNYGYTFGSGTRLTVV.

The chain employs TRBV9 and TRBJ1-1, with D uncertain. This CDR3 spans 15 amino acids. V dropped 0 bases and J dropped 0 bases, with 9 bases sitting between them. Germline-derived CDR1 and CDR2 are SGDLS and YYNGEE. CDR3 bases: TGTGCCAGCAGCGTAGGACTAAACATGAACACTGAAGCTTTCTTT. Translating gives CASSVGLNMNTEAFF.

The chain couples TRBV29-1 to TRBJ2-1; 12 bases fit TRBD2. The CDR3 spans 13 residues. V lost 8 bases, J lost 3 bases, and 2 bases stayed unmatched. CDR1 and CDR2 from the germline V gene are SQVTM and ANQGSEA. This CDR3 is CSTTSGSYNEQFF. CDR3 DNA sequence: TGCAGCACGACTAGCGGGAGCTACAATGAGCAGTTCTTC.

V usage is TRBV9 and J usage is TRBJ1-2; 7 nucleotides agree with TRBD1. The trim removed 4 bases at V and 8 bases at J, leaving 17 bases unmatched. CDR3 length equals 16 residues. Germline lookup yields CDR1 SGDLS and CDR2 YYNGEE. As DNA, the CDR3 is TGTGCCAGCAGCCCCCGGGGGCAGGACAGGATGTTCGGCTACACCTTC. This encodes CASSPRGQDRMFGYTF. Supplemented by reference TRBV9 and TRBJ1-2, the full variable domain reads DSGVTQTPKHLITATGQRVTLRCSPRSGDLSVYWYQQSLDQGLQFLIQYYNGEERAKGNILERFSAQQFPDLHSELNLSSLELGDSALYFCASSPRGQDRMFGYTFGSGTRLTVV.

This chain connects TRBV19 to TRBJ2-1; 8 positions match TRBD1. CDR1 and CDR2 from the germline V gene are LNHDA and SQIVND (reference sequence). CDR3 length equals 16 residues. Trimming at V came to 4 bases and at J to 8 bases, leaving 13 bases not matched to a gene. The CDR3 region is CASSKFWTGSPDEQFF. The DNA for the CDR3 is TGTGCCAGTAGTAAGTTTTGGACAGGGTCCCCTGATGAGCAGTTCTTC. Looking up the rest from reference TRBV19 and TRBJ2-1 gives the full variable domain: DGGITQSPKYLFRKEGQNVTLSCEQNLNHDAMYWYRQDPGQGLRLIYYSQIVNDFQKGDIAEGYSVSREKKESFPLTVTSAQKNPTAFYLCASSKFWTGSPDEQFFGPGTRLTVL.

The CDR3 is CASSLTRLPTDTQYF. The DNA of the CDR3 is TGTGCCAGCAGCTTAACGAGGCTACCCACAGATACGCAGTATTTT. J is TRBJ2-3 and V is TRBV7-3; D unclear. This CDR3 has 15 residues. The germline CDR1 and CDR2 sequences are SGHTA and FQGTGA. V lost 0 bases and J 2 bases, leaving 9 bases between the germline ends.

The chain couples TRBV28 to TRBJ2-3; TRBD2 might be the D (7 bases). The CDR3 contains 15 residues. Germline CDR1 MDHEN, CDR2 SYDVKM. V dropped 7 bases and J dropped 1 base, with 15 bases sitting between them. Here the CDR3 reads CASKRGRARTDTQYF. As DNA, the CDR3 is TGTGCCAGCAAGAGGGGGAGGGCCCGCACAGATACGCAGTATTTT. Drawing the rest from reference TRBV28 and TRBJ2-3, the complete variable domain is DVKVTQSSRYLVKRTGEKVFLECVQDMDHENMFWYRQDPGLGLRLIYFSYDVKMKEKGDIPEGYSVSREKKERFSLILESASTNQTSMYLCASKRGRARTDTQYFGPGTRLTVL.

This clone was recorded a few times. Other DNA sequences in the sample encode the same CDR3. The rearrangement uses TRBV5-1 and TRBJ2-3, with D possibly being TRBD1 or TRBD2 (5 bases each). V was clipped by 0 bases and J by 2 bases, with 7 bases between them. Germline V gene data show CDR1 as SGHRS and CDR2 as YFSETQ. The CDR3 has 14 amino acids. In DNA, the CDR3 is TGCGCCAGCAGCTTGGGGGGGTACACAGATACGCAGTATTTT. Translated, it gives CASSLGGYTDTQYF.

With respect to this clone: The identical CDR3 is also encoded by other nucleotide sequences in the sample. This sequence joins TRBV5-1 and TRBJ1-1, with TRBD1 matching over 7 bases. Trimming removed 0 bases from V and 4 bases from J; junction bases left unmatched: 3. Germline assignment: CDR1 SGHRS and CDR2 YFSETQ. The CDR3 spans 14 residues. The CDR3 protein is CASSLGTGGTEAFF. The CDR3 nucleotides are TGCGCCAGCAGCTTGGGGACAGGCGGCACTGAAGCTTTCTTT. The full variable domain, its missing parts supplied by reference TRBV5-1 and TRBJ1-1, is KAGVTQTPRYLIKTRGQQVTLSCSPISGHRSVSWYQQTPGQGLQFLFEYFSETQRNKGNFPGRFSGRQFSNSRSEMNVSTLELGDSALYLCASSLGTGGTEAFFGQGTRLTVV.

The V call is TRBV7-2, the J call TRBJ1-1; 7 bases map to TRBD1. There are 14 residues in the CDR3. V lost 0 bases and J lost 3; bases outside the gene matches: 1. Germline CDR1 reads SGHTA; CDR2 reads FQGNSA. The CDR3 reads CASSLAQGDTEAFF. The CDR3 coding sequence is TGTGCCAGCAGCTTAGCCCAGGGGGACACTGAAGCTTTCTTT.

Here the CDR3 reads CASSLSGGNYGYTF. In DNA form, the CDR3 reads TGTGCCAGCAGCTTATCCGGTGGTAACTATGGCTACACCTTC. The chain joins TRBV7-9 to TRBJ1-2, with D unclear. The CDR3 has 14 amino acids. CDR1 is SEHNR, CDR2 FQNEAQ, per germline (reference sequence). Deletions cut 2 bases from V and 1 base from J, with 8 bases between.

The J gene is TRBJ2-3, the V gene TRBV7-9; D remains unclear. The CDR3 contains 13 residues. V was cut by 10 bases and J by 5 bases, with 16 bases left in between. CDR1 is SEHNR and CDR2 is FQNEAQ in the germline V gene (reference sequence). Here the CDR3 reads CAKKSDEEDTQYF. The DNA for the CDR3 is TGTGCCAAAAAGTCCGACGAGGAAGATACGCAGTATTTT.

As DNA, the CDR3 is TGTGCCAGCAGTGAAGCGCCTGGTTCCGTGGATGAGCAGTTCTTC. Translation gives CASSEAPGSVDEQFF. V gene TRBV2 combines with J gene TRBJ2-1, with D unresolved. This CDR3 has 15 amino acids. Trimming took off 0 bases at V and 8 bases at J, with 14 bases between the two ends. The germline V gene encodes CDR1 SNHLY and CDR2 FYNNEI.

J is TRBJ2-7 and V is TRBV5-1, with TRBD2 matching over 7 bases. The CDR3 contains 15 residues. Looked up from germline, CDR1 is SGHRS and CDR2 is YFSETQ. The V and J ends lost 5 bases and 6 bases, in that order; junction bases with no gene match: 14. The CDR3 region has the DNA TGCGCCAGCAGTTCCAAGCGGGACGGGGGACTCGAGCAGTACTTC. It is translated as CASSSKRDGGLEQYF.

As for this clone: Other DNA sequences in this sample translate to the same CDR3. The CDR3 bases are TGTGCCAGCAGTCGGACAGGCTACGAGCAGTACTTC. Amino acid sequence: CASSRTGYEQYF. The chain has TRBV6-1 and TRBJ2-7; 7 nucleotides align to TRBD1. The CDR3 covers 12 residues. V lost 5 bases, J lost 3 bases, and 1 base stayed unmatched. Germline V gives CDR1 MNHNS, CDR2 SASEGT.

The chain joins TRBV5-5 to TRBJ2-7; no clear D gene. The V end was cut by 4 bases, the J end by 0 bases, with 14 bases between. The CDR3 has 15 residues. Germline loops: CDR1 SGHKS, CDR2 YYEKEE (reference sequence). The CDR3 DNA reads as TGTGCCAGCAGCCATTCGGCGGCAAGCTCCTACGAGCAGTACTTC. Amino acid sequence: CASSHSAASSYEQYF.

The DNA of the CDR3 is TGTGCCAGCAGCTTACCCCCCGGGACTAGCGGGAGAAGGGCCAACGTCCTGACTTTC. Translation gives CASSLPPGTSGRRANVLTF. V gene TRBV7-3 combines with J gene TRBJ2-6; 14 nucleotides agree with TRBD2. CDR3 length equals 19 residues. Germline loops: CDR1 SGHTA, CDR2 FQGTGA. The J segment lost 5 bases and the V segment lost 2 bases, leaving 8 bases of the junction unmatched.

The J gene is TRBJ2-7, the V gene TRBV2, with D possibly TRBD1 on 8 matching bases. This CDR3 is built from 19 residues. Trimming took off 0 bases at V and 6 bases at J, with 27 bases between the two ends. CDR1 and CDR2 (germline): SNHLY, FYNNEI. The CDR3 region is CASSEARSGNRGGRGEQYF. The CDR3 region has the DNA TGTGCCAGCAGTGAAGCACGGTCGGGTAACAGGGGGGGAAGGGGCGAGCAGTACTTC.

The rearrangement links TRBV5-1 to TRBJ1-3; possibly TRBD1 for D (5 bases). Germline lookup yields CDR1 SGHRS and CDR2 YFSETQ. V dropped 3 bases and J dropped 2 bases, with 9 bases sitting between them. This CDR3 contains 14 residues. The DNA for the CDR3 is TGCGCCAGCAGCTGGGGGGGTCCTGGAAACACCATATATTTT. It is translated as CASSWGGPGNTIYF.

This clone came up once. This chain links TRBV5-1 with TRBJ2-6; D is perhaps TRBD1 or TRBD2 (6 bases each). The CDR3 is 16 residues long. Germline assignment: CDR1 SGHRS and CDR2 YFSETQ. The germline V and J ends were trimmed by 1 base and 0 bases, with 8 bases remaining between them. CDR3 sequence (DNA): TGCGCCAGCAGCTTGAGGGGGGTCTCTGGGGCCAACGTCCTGACTTTC. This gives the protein CASSLRGVSGANVLTF. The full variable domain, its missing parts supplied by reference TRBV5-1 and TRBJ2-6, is KAGVTQTPRYLIKTRGQQVTLSCSPISGHRSVSWYQQTPGQGLQFLFEYFSETQRNKGNFPGRFSGRQFSNSRSEMNVSTLELGDSALYLCASSLRGVSGANVLTFGAGSRLTVL.

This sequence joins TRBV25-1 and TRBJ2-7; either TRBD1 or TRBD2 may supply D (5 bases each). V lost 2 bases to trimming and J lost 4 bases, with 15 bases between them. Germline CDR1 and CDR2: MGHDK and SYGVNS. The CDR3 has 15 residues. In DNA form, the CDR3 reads TGTGCCAGCAGTGAAACCGGGGCGACCTCATACGAGCAGTACTTC. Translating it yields CASSETGATSYEQYF.

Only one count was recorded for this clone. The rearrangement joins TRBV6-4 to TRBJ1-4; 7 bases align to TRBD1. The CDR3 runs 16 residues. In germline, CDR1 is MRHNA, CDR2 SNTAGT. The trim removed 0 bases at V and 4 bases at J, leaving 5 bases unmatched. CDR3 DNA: TGTGCCAGCAGTGACTCGAGGACAGGCAATAATGAAAAACTGTTTTTT. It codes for CASSDSRTGNNEKLFF.

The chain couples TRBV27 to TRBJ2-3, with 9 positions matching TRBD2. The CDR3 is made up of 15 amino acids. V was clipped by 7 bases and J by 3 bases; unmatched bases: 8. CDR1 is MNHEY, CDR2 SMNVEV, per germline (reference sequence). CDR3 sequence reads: CASTSGRYRTDTQYF. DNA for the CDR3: TGTGCCAGCACAAGCGGGAGGTATAGGACAGATACGCAGTATTTT.

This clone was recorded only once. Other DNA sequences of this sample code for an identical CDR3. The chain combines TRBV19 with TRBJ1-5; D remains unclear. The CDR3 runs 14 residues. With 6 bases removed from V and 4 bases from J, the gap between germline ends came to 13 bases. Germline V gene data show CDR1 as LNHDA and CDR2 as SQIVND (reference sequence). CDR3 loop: CASRGSFLNQPQHF. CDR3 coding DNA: TGTGCCAGTAGGGGCAGTTTCTTAAATCAGCCCCAGCATTTT.

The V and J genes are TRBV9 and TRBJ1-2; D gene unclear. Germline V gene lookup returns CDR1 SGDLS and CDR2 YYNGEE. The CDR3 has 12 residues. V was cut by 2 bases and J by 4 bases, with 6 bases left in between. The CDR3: CASSVTSYGYTF. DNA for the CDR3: TGTGCCAGCAGCGTCACAAGCTATGGCTACACCTTC.

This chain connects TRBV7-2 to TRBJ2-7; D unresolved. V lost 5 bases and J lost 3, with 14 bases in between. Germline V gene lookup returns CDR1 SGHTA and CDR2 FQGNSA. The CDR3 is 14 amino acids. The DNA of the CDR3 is TGTGCCAGCAGCCCCTTCGGAACTGGCTACGAGCAGTACTTC. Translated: CASSPFGTGYEQYF.

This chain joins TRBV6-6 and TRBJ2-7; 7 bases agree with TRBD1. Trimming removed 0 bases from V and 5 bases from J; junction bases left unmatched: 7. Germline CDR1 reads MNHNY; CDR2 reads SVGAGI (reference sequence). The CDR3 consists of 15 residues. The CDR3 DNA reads TGTGCCAGCAGTTACTCGAGTACAGGGGCCAACGAGCAGTACTTC. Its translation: CASSYSSTGANEQYF.

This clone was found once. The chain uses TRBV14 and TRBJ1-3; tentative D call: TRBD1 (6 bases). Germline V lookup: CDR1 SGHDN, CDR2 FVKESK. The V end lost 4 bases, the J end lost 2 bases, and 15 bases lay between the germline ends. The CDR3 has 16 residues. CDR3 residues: CASSPPAGATGNTIYF. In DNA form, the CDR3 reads TGTGCCAGCAGCCCCCCGGCGGGGGCGACTGGAAACACCATATATTTT.

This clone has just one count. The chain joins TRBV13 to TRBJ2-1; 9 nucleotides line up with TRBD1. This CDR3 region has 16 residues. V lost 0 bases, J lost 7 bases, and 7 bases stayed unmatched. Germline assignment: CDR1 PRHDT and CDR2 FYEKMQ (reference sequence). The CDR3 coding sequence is TGTGCCAGCAGCTTAGGCCTCCGGGACAGGGAAAATGAGCAGTTCTTC. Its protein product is CASSLGLRDRENEQFF.